The next 29 T cell receptor beta chains were all read from a single sample in a study of Ad26.COV2.S vaccination and SARS-CoV-2 variants. This table comes from immunoSEQ multiplex PCR, and its TCRdb copy is limited to in-frame clones, with some not included. The sample shows about 370,000 clones, approximately 90% of them seen only once. Treatment noted: around 19 received Ad26.COV2.S at low or high dose, single or two shots; about five received placebo; per-sample allocation not given. Samples were taken on day 63 after the first vaccine or placebo injection. The sample here was peripheral blood, taken in a trial of Ad26.COV2.S vaccine versus placebo. Source of these receptors: a person between 18 and 65 years old who received the Ad26.COV2.S COVID-19 vaccine or a placebo.

The chain joins TRBV2 to TRBJ2-5; TRBD1 agrees at 9 bases. The ends lost 7 bases at V and 5 bases at J; junction bases unmatched: 8. The CDR3 totals 14 residues. Per the germline V gene, CDR1 is SNHLY and CDR2 is FYNNEI. Here the CDR3 reads CASNLQGARETQYF. In DNA, the CDR3 is TGTGCCAGCAACCTACAGGGGGCAAGGGAGACCCAGTACTTC.

The CDR3 sequence is CASSLTALGTNWYEQYF. The CDR3 bases are TGCGCCAGCAGCTTGACAGCACTAGGGACTAATTGGTACGAGCAGTACTTC. V and J are TRBV5-1 and TRBJ2-7; TRBD2 agrees at 7 bases. The CDR3 loop spans 17 amino acids. Germline CDR1 reads SGHRS; CDR2 reads YFSETQ. Trimming at V came to 1 base and at J to 4 bases, leaving 14 bases not matched to a gene. Using reference TRBV5-1 and TRBJ2-7 for the parts outside the CDR3, the full variable domain is KAGVTQTPRYLIKTRGQQVTLSCSPISGHRSVSWYQQTPGQGLQFLFEYFSETQRNKGNFPGRFSGRQFSNSRSEMNVSTLELGDSALYLCASSLTALGTNWYEQYFGPGTRLTVT.

This chain uses TRBV7-9 with TRBJ1-2; a possible D gene is TRBD1 (6 bases). V was shortened by 0 bases and J by 6 bases, with 14 bases between the two germline ends. The CDR3 sequence is 15 residues long. CDR1 is SEHNR, CDR2 FQNEAQ, per germline (reference sequence). The CDR3 region has the DNA TGTGCCAGCAGCTTAGCGTCGCCAGGGGATCATGGCTACACCTTC. Translation gives CASSLASPGDHGYTF.

The V and J genes are TRBV11-2 and TRBJ2-7; D is unresolved. Deletions cut 3 bases from V and 0 bases from J, with 9 bases between. The CDR3 extends over 14 amino acids. Germline CDR1 and CDR2: SGHAT and FQNNGV. The CDR3: CASSFVGVSYEQYF. The CDR3 DNA is TGTGCCAGCAGCTTTGTCGGCGTCTCCTACGAGCAGTACTTC.

The chain employs TRBV2 and TRBJ1-1; maybe TRBD1 (6 bases). Germline assignment: CDR1 SNHLY and CDR2 FYNNEI. Between the trimmed V and J ends, which lost 6 bases and 0 bases, there was a span of 17 bases. CDR3 length: 16 amino acids. The CDR3 coding sequence is TGTGCCAGCAGGGGCCAGCACAGGGTCATGAACACTGAAGCTTTCTTT. Encoded protein: CASRGQHRVMNTEAFF.

This rearrangement joins TRBV5-4 to TRBJ2-1, with 14 bases matching TRBD2. Germline V gene lookup returns CDR1 SGHNT and CDR2 YYREEE (reference sequence). The V segment lost 3 bases and the J segment 7 bases; nucleotides outside the gene matches: 6. The CDR3 consists of 16 residues. The CDR3 protein is CASSSDGTSGGNEQFF. The CDR3 nucleotides read TGTGCCAGCAGCTCTGACGGGACTAGCGGGGGTAATGAGCAGTTCTTC.

The rearrangement uses TRBV5-4 and TRBJ2-5; 12 bases match TRBD2. This CDR3 contains 16 residues. J gave up 4 bases and V 4 bases, and 8 bases lay outside the gene matches. Germline V gene data show CDR1 as SGHNT and CDR2 as YYREEE (reference sequence). The CDR3 protein is CASSPSSGGARETQYF. Here the CDR3 DNA reads TGTGCCAGCAGCCCATCTAGCGGGGGGGCTAGAGAGACCCAGTACTTC.

The rearrangement joins TRBV4-2 to TRBJ1-6; D remains ambiguous. Germline CDR1 LGHNA, CDR2 YNFKEQ. V lost 5 bases to trimming and J lost 8 bases, with 19 bases between them. This CDR3 has 16 residues. CDR3 sequence reads: CASSESDRSGDSPLHF. The CDR3 DNA reads as TGTGCCAGCAGCGAATCCGACCGGTCGGGTGATTCACCCCTCCACTTT.

The J gene is TRBJ2-7, the V gene TRBV5-6, with 7 bases aligning to TRBD1. V was pared by 4 bases and J by 4 bases, with 8 bases of the junction left unmatched. Germline V gene lookup returns CDR1 SGHDT and CDR2 YYEEEE. This CDR3 contains 14 residues. The CDR3 region is CASSTRGLWYEQYF. The CDR3 DNA sequence: TGTGCCAGCAGCACCAGGGGGTTGTGGTACGAGCAGTACTTC.

In its sample, this clone was seen once. The V call is TRBV5-6, the J call TRBJ2-7; possibly TRBD1 for D (5 bases). The CDR3 loop spans 14 amino acids. Germline CDR1 SGHDT, CDR2 YYEEEE. Trimming left V 0 bases short and J 3 bases short, with 10 bases between. The CDR3 nucleotides read TGTGCCAGCAGCTTGGGACAGCCGGTCTACGAGCAGTACTTC. Protein sequence: CASSLGQPVYEQYF.

This clone was observed a few times. The chain joins TRBV6-5 to TRBJ1-2; D perhaps matches TRBD1 (6 bases). The germline V gene encodes CDR1 MNHEY and CDR2 SVGAGI. V lost 2 bases to trimming and J lost 2 bases, with 12 bases between them. CDR3 length: 15 amino acids. CDR3 residues: CASSYLQGSNYGYTF. DNA of the CDR3: TGTGCCAGCAGTTACCTACAGGGCTCAAACTATGGCTACACCTTC.

V and J are TRBV27 and TRBJ1-5, with D tentatively TRBD1 (5 bases). V was shortened by 8 bases and J by 2 bases, with 7 bases between the two germline ends. CDR3 length: 12 amino acids. Germline CDR1 MNHEY, CDR2 SMNVEV (reference sequence). CDR3 sequence reads: CASQGGNQPQHF. CDR3 sequence (DNA): TGTGCCAGCCAGGGAGGCAATCAGCCCCAGCATTTT.

The J gene is TRBJ2-5, the V gene TRBV30; 8 bases fit TRBD2. The CDR3 runs 15 residues. The germline gives CDR1 GTSNPN, CDR2 SVGIG (reference sequence). V lost 5 bases to trimming and J lost 0 bases; unmatched junction nucleotides: 8. CDR3 DNA: TGTGCCTGGGCTGTGGGCGGGGGGAACCAAGAGACCCAGTACTTC. Translation: CAWAVGGGNQETQYF.

J is TRBJ2-2 and V is TRBV2; TRBD1 is a possible D gene (5 bases). V lost 1 base and J 1 base, leaving 10 bases between the germline ends. The V gene's germline CDR1 is SNHLY and CDR2 FYNNEI. The CDR3 totals 16 residues. The CDR3 bases are TGTGCCAGCAGTGAAGTTGGGGCAGGGAACACCGGGGAGCTGTTTTTT. Translated, it gives CASSEVGAGNTGELFF.

J is TRBJ2-5 and V is TRBV6-5, with 8 bases fitting TRBD2. Trimming at V came to 6 bases and at J to 7 bases, leaving 7 bases not matched to a gene. CDR1 is MNHEY and CDR2 is SVGAGI in the germline V gene. There are 13 residues in the CDR3. CDR3 sequence: CASSRTSLGTQYF. CDR3 DNA: TGTGCCAGCAGCCGGACTAGCTTAGGGACCCAGTACTTC.

J is TRBJ2-3 and V is TRBV6-6, with 12 positions matching TRBD2. The CDR3 is made up of 16 amino acids. With V trimmed by 5 bases and J by 6 bases, 9 bases remained unmatched. CDR1 is MNHNY and CDR2 is SVGAGI in the germline V gene (reference sequence). The CDR3 DNA is TGTGCCAGCAGTCTACAAACTAGCGGGGGGCGGGATACGCAGTATTTT. Translated, it gives CASSLQTSGGRDTQYF.

The chain links TRBV5-1 to TRBJ2-5; D unresolved. The CDR3 runs to 16 residues. Trimming took off 1 base at V and 2 bases at J, with 15 bases between the two ends. Germline V CDR1 and CDR2: SGHRS, YFSETQ. CDR3 region: CASSLPLGLSQETQYF. CDR3 nucleotides: TGCGCCAGCAGCTTGCCCCTGGGCCTCTCTCAAGAGACCCAGTACTTC.

The chain has TRBV19 and TRBJ2-5; no clear D gene. The CDR3 is 13 amino acids. The V gene's germline CDR1 is LNHDA and CDR2 SQIVND (reference sequence). With 5 bases removed from V and 1 base from J, the gap between germline ends came to 8 bases. CDR3 amino acids: CASSAQLQETQYF. CDR3 coding DNA: TGTGCCAGTAGTGCCCAGCTCCAAGAGACCCAGTACTTC.

The genes are TRBV19 and TRBJ2-2; TRBD1 might be the D (5 bases). The CDR3 covers 13 residues. V dropped 7 bases and J dropped 3 bases, with 9 bases sitting between them. Germline V gene data show CDR1 as LNHDA and CDR2 as SQIVND (reference sequence). The CDR3 DNA is TGTGCCAGTAAAGGGGCAGACACCGGGGAGCTGTTTTTT. This translates into CASKGADTGELFF.

The genes are TRBV2 and TRBJ1-2; 8 nucleotides line up with TRBD1. The CDR3 loop spans 14 amino acids. CDR1 is SNHLY, CDR2 FYNNEI, per germline. J lost 4 bases, V lost 7 bases, and 8 bases had no gene match. CDR3 nucleotide sequence: TGTGCCAGCACCAGGGACAGGACGAGCTATGGCTACACCTTC. This encodes CASTRDRTSYGYTF.

The V gene is TRBV7-9, the J gene TRBJ2-5, with D perhaps TRBD2 (5 bases). This CDR3 spans 15 amino acids. Germline CDR1 is SEHNR and CDR2 is FQNEAQ (reference sequence). V lost 5 bases and J lost 2, with 15 bases in between. Here the CDR3 DNA reads TGTGCCAGCAGCCCTTTGCGGGCTATTCAAGAGACCCAGTACTTC. This translates into CASSPLRAIQETQYF.

The V and J genes are TRBV20-1 and TRBJ2-1, with D unclear. Trimming took 4 bases from V and 9 from J, leaving 1 base between them. Per the germline V gene, CDR1 is DFQATT and CDR2 is SNEGSKA (reference sequence). The CDR3 extends over 8 amino acids. CDR3 amino acids: CSATEQFF. CDR3 bases: TGCAGTGCTACTGAGCAGTTCTTC.

The chain is built from TRBV6-2 or TRBV6-3 and TRBJ1-4; 10 bases match TRBD1. Germline loops: CDR1 MNHEY, CDR2 SVGEGT. CDR3 size: 16 residues. The V and J ends lost 6 bases and 5 bases, in that order; junction bases with no gene match: 9. CDR3 bases: TGTGCCAGCAGCTCGGGACAGGGGTTTAGGAATGAAAAACTGTTTTTT. Translated, it gives CASSSGQGFRNEKLFF.

A few counts support this clone. This chain joins TRBV9 and TRBJ2-3; TRBD2 aligns across 11 bases. The CDR3 consists of 20 residues. The V segment lost 3 bases and the J segment 5 bases; nucleotides outside the gene matches: 20. Germline V gene data show CDR1 as SGDLS and CDR2 as YYNGEE. CDR3 coding DNA: TGTGCCAGCAGCGACCCTACCGGGCTAGCGGGGGGCCTCCCCGGAGATACGCAGTATTTT. This translates into CASSDPTGLAGGLPGDTQYF.

The chain has TRBV7-8 and TRBJ2-5; D ambiguous. Germline V gene sequence: CDR1 SGHVS, CDR2 FQNEAQ. This CDR3 comprises 16 residues. V was shortened by 2 bases and J by 5 bases, with 18 bases between the two germline ends. The CDR3: CASSLSVTLVRETQYF. CDR3 nucleotides: TGTGCCAGCAGCTTATCCGTCACTCTAGTTCGCGAGACCCAGTACTTC.

This chain links TRBV29-1 with TRBJ1-2; no reliable D call. Trimming shortened V by 6 bases and J by 8 bases, and 16 bases separated the two germline ends. Germline CDR1 reads SQVTM; CDR2 reads ANQGSEA. The CDR3 length is 12 residues. The CDR3 here is CSVSGPRMGYTF. The DNA for the CDR3 is TGCAGCGTGTCCGGGCCCAGGATGGGCTACACCTTC.

This chain joins TRBV18 and TRBJ1-1, with TRBD1 as a possible D gene (5 bases). Trimming took off 3 bases at V and 1 base at J, with 6 bases between the two ends. The CDR3 extends over 13 amino acids. The V gene's germline CDR1 is KGHSH and CDR2 LQKENI. The CDR3 region is CASSPRENTEAFF. CDR3 bases: TGTGCCAGCTCACCCAGGGAGAACACTGAAGCTTTCTTT.

The V gene is TRBV30, the J gene TRBJ2-7, with 7 bases fitting TRBD2. Germline V gives CDR1 GTSNPN, CDR2 SVGIG (reference sequence). Trimming at V came to 1 base and at J to 3 bases, leaving 0 bases not matched to a gene. The CDR3 consists of 12 residues. The CDR3 DNA reads TGTGCCTGGAGTGCGGGAGGCTACGAGCAGTACTTC. Translating gives CAWSAGGYEQYF.

The gene calls are TRBV6-5 and TRBJ2-2; TRBD1 agrees at 8 bases. Losses at the gene ends were 1 base for V and 6 bases for J; bases not matched to a gene: 1. Germline CDR1 and CDR2: MNHEY and SVGAGI. The CDR3 contains 14 residues. CDR3 sequence (DNA): TGTGCCAGCAGTTACTACAGGGGGGCCGGGGAGCTGTTTTTT. Translated, it gives CASSYYRGAGELFF.